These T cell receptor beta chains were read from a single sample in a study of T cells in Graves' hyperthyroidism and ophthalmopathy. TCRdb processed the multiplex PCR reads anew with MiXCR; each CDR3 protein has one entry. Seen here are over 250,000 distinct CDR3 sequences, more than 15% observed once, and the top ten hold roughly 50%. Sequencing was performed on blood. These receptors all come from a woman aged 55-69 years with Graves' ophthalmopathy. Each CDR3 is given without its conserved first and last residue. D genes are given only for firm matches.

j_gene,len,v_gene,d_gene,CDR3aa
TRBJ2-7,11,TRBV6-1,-,ASSPGQNTKQY
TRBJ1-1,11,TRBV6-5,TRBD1,ASSSDRPTEAF
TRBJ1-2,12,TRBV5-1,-,ASSLRQGSSGYT
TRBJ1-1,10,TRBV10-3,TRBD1,AISAQGGAAF
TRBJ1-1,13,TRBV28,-,ASSLSGTKNTEAF
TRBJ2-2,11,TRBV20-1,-,SAHGRNTGELF
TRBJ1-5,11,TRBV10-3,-,AISERRDQPQH
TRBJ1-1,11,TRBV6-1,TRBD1,ASKGTGVAEAF
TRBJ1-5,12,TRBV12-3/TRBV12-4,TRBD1,ASSWGQVNQPQH
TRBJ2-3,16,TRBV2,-,ASSPWGLPRGVTDTQY
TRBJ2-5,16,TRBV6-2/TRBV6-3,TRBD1,ASTPSASGTALGETQY
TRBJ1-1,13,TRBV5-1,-,ASSLGSRMNTEAF
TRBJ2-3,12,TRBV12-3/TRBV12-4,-,ASSNYGSADTQY
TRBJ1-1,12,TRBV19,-,ASRGVMVNTEAF
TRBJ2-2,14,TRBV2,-,ASTIARGVNTGELF
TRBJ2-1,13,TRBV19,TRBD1,ASRPQGTFYNEQF
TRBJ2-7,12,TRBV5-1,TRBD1,ASSPSGTETEQY
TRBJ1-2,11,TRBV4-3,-,ASSQDQRTGYT
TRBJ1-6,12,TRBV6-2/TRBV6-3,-,ASIARAVNSPLH
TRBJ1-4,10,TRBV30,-,AFTETNEKLF
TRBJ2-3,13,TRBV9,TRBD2,ASSIGTSGGGTQY
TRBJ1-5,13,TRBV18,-,ASSRGTPNNQPQH
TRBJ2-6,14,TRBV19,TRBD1,ASNTGGVSGANVLT
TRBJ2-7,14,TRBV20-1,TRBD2,SATNILAGGRSEQY
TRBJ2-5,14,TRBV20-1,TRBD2,SARTASGAKQETQY
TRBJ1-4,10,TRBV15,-,ATSRGWDELF